This TCR beta chain was recorded in a study of OX40 agonist ivuxolimab in advanced cancers. General study findings and limits: At 0.1 to 3.0 mg/kg and by week 6, clonal expansion occurred in CD4+ and CD8+ blood T cells.

The germline CDR1 and CDR2 sequences are MNHNS and SASEGT. V lost 7 bases and J 4 bases, leaving 16 bases between the germline ends. The length of the CDR3 is 15 residues. Assay used: immunoSEQ multiplex PCR; TCRdb lists only in-frame clones, some missing. The data hold fewer than 60,000 clones, with 88% observed a single time. As regards this clone: Its antigen is currently unknown.

Sequences were derived from CD4+ or CD8+ T cells sorted from blood, sampled in a trial of the OX40 agonist ivuxolimab. The gene calls are TRBV6-1 and TRBJ2-2; either TRBD1 or TRBD2 may supply D (5 bases each). This sequence originates from an adult with an advanced solid tumor such as melanoma, head and neck, liver or kidney cancer. CDR3 region: CASTVWGAGTGELFF. Written as DNA, the CDR3 is TGTGCCAGCACCGTGTGGGGCGCGGGCACCGGGGAGCTGTTTTTT.